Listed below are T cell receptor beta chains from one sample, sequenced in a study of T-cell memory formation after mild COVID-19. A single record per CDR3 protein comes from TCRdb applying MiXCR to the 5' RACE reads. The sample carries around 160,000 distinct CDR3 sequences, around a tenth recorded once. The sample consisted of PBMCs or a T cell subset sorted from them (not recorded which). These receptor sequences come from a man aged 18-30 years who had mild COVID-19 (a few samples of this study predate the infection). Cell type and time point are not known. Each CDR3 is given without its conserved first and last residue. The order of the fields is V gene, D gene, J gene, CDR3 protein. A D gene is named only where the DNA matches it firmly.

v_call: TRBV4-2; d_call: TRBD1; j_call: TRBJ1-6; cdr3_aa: ASSQEGGTGNSPLH
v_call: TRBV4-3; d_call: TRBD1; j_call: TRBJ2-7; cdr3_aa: ASSQETGSEQY
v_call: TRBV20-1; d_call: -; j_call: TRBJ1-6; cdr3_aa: SALRVHNSPLH
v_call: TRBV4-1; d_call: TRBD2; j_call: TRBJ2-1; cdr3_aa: ASSQSRTSGGNNEQF
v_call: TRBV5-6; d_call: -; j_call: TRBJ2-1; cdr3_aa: ASRRGGGGSYNEQF
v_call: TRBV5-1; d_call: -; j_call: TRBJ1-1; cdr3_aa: ASRAGHQNTEAF
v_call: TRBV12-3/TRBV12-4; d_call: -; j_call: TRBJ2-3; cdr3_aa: ASRPNRVVDTQY
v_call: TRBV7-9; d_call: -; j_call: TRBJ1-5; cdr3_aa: ASSPDKTSNQPQH
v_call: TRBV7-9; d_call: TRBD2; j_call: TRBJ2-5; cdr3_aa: ASSLFGGQETQY
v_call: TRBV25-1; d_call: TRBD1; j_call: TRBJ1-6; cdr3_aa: ASSVTGVNSPLH
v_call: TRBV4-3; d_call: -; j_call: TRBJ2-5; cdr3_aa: ASSQAGGIQETQY
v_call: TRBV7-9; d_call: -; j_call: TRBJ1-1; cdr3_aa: ASSLGQGLEAF
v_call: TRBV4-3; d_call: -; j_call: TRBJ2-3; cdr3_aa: ASSRERSADTQY
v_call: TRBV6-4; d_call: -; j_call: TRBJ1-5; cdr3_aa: ASSDSSGQPNYSNQPQH
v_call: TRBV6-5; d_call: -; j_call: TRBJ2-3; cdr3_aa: ASSYSPEVGAESTDTQY
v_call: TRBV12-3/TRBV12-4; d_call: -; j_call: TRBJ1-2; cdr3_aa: ASSIRDGNYGYT
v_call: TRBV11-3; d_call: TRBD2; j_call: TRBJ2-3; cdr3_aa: ASSPNPSGGADTQY
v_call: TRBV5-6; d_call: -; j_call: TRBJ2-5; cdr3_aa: ASSLWGETQY
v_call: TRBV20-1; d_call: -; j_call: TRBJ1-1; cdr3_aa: SAGGANTEAF
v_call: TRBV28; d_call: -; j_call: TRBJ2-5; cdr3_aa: ASVRGIQETQY
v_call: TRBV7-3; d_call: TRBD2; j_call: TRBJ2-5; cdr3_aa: ASSRTSGGLETQY
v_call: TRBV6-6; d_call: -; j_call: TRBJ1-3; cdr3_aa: ASSYSLSGNTIY
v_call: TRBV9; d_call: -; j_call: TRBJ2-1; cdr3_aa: ASSVDLGPGRQF
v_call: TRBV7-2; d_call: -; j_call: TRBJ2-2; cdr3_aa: ASVAGGNTGELF
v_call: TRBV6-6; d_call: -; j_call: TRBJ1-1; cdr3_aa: ASTIQGTEAF
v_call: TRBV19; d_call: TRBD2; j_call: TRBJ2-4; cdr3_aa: ASSSSGEAENIQY
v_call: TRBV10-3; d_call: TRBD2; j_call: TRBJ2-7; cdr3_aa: AIRPGGIYEQY
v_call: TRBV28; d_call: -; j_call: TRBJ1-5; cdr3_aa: ASSYYRQPQH
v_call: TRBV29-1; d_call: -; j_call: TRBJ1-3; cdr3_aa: SPTMGGTSGNTIY
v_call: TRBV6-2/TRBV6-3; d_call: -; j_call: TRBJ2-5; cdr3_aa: ASSYREETQY
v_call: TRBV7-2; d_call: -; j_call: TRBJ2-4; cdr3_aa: ASSREGTKNIQY
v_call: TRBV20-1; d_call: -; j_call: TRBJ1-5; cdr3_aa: SALNSGTSFYSNQPQH
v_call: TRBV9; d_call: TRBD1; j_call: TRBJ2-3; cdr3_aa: ASSPGTGNRVDTQY
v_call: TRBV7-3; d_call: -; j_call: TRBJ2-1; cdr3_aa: ASSLSRQSYNEQF
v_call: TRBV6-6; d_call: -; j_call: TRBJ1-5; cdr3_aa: ASSDYGALNQPQH
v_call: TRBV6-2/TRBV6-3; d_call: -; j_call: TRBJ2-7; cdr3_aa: ASRPDSYEQY
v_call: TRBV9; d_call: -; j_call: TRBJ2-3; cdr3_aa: ASSVSPRRTDTQY
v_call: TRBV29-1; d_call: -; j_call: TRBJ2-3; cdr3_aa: SGGSGGGTDTQY
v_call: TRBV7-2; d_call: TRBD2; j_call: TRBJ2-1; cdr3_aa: ASSPSGTSYNEQF
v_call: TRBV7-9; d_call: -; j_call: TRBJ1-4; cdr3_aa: ASSPRNEKLF
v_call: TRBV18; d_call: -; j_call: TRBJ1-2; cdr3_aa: ASSPPPGANYGYT
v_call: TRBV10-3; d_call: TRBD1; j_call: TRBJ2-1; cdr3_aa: AISHDRGQNEQF
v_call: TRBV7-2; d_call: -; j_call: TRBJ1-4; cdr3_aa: ASSPRRGLYYNEKLF
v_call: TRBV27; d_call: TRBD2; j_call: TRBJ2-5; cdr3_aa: ASTPLGTSGALGETQY
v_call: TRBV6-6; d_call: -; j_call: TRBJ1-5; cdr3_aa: ASKGGAGNQPQH
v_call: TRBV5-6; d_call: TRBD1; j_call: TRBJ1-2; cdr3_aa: ASSFGQANYGYT
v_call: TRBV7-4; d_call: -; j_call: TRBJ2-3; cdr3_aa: ASSLPELQHSADTQY
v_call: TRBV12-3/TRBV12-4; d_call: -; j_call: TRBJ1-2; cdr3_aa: ASSGVQAAGYT
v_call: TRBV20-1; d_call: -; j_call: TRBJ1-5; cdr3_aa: SAWSGGSGQPQH
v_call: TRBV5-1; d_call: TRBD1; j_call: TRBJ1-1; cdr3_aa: ASSWGQGTEAF
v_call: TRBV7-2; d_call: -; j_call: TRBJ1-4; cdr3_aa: ASSLPQGEKLF
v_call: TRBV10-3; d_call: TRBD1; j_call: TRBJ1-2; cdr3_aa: AISDWVQGDGYT
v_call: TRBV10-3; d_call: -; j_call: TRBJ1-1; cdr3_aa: AISGAGENTEAF
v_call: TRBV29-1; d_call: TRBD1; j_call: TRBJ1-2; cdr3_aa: SVVLGDRGHYGYT